Described below is a single T cell receptor (beta chain) sequence and its context. The CDR3 has 13 residues. Trimming left V 6 bases short and J 3 bases short, with 9 bases between. The germline CDR1 and CDR2 sequences are MDHEN and SYDVKM. Preparation of the TCRbeta library involved a method that used unique molecular identifiers. In TCRdb, the PCR reads were re-called with MiXCR into one record per CDR3 protein. The table includes 350,000 to 450,000 distinct CDR3 sequences, about 20% detected once. These data are taken from a study of T-cell reconstitution after alpha-beta-depleted transplantation in children.

Here the sequenced sample was PBMCs from the stem cell graft donor, taken from the stem cell graft. V and J are TRBV28 and TRBJ2-4; no clear D gene. The TCR was taken from a human donor who donated a stem cell graft to a child with acute myeloid leukemia. The chain's CDR3 is CASSESVKNIQYF. The CDR3 DNA sequence: TGTGCCAGCAGCGAATCGGTCAAAAACATTCAGTACTTC.